This T cell receptor (beta chain) was captured by sequencing in a study of immune evolution from preneoplasia to lung adenocarcinoma. General study findings and limits: Later-stage lesions seemingly showed higher T cell density and diversity than normal lung.

TCRdb's copy holds only in-frame clones and misses some; the assay was immunoSEQ multiplex PCR. Of 7,000 to 9,500 clones detected, over 60% appear once; the ten largest clones hold approximately 2.8%. Regarding this clone: What it binds is unknown.

Each case's diagnosis was confirmed by two pathologists on H&E. The sequence derives from a person aged 35-49 years with lung adenocarcinoma. The material sequenced was FFPE invasive lung adenocarcinoma tissue.

As DNA, the CDR3 is TGTGCCAGCAGCTTAGACAGGGGTGGAAATCAGCCCCAGCATTTT. This translates into CASSLDRGGNQPQHF. The rearrangement joins TRBV11-2 to TRBJ1-5; weak D call: TRBD1 (6 bases). The CDR3 consists of 15 residues. CDR1 is SGHAT and CDR2 is FQNNGV in the germline V gene. V lost 0 bases, J lost 4 bases, and 10 bases lay in between.